One and the same sample provided the 18 T cell receptor beta chains below, sequenced in a study of radiotherapy plus CTLA-4 blockade in lung cancer. Measured with immunoSEQ multiplex PCR; TCRdb has only the in-frame clones, and not every one. The data contain under 90,000 clones, 72% of them singletons. The starting material was peripheral blood, obtained from a patient treated with radiotherapy plus ipilimumab. The receptors originated from a human donor with non-small cell lung cancer that progressed on radiotherapy plus ipilimumab.

This chain uses TRBV5-4 with TRBJ2-7; TRBD2 agrees at 14 bases. CDR3 length: 15 amino acids. CDR1 is SGHNT and CDR2 is YYREEE in the germline V gene (reference sequence). J was trimmed by 2 bases and V by 4 bases; bases with no gene match: 2. CDR3 region: CASSAGLAGAYEQYF. The CDR3 DNA is TGTGCCAGCAGCGCGGGACTAGCGGGGGCCTACGAGCAGTACTTC.

This clone was observed a single time. V gene TRBV4-1 combines with J gene TRBJ1-4, with 8 positions matching TRBD1. CDR3 length equals 20 residues. V gave up 0 bases and J gave up 4 bases; unmatched junction bases: 16. Germline CDR1 MGHRA, CDR2 YSYEKL. DNA of the CDR3: TGCGCCAGCAGCCAAGATCGCTTTGTGTCCCTGACAGGGGTTAATGAAAAACTGTTTTTT. Translation: CASSQDRFVSLTGVNEKLFF.

The chain uses TRBV4-2 and TRBJ2-7; a possible D gene is TRBD1 (6 bases). This CDR3 contains 13 residues. Germline CDR1 and CDR2: LGHNA and YNFKEQ. The V and J ends lost 3 bases and 5 bases respectively, with 11 bases between them. This CDR3 is CASSQSRGNEQYF. Here the CDR3 DNA reads TGTGCCAGCAGCCAGAGCAGGGGAAACGAGCAGTACTTC.

This sequence joins TRBV30 and TRBJ1-6, with a weak D call TRBD1 (5 bases). Per the germline V gene, CDR1 is GTSNPN and CDR2 is SVGIG (reference sequence). This CDR3 has 14 residues. V was trimmed by 6 bases and J by 7 bases, leaving 16 bases between them. In DNA, the CDR3 is TGTGCCTGCCCCGGGGCAGGGTTAAATTCACCCCTCCACTTT. Its protein is CACPGAGLNSPLHF.

The V call is TRBV18, the J call TRBJ1-4, with D perhaps matching TRBD1 (6 bases). CDR3 size: 13 residues. Deletions cut 3 bases from V and 14 bases from J, with 16 bases between. Germline V gene sequence: CDR1 KGHSH, CDR2 LQKENI. The CDR3 DNA is TGTGCCAGCTCACCGGGGGGGCTCGGTGGCCTGTTTTTT. Translated: CASSPGGLGGLFF. Based on the CDR3 plus reference TRBV18 and TRBJ1-4, the full variable domain is NAGVMQNPRHLVRRRGQEARLRCSPMKGHSHVYWYRQLPEEGLKFMVYLQKENIIDESGMPKERFSAEFPKEGPSILRIQQVVRGDSAAYFCASSPGGLGGLFFGSGTQLSVL.

The J gene is TRBJ1-3, the V gene TRBV14; D is possibly TRBD1 (5 bases). Germline V lookup: CDR1 SGHDN, CDR2 FVKESK. V gave up 3 bases and J gave up 4 bases, with 10 bases separating them. The CDR3 contains 14 residues. CDR3: CASSQVGLGNTIYF. DNA for the CDR3: TGTGCCAGCAGCCAGGTGGGGCTCGGAAACACCATATATTTT.

With regard to this clone: Other DNA sequences in this sample translate to the same CDR3. The rearrangement joins TRBV29-1 to TRBJ2-3; D gene unclear. CDR1 is SQVTM and CDR2 is ANQGSEA in the germline V gene. Trimming removed 6 bases from V and 4 bases from J, with 14 bases in between. The CDR3 length is 13 residues. This CDR3 is CSVRTGVPDTQYF. CDR3 DNA: TGCAGCGTCCGGACGGGCGTACCAGATACGCAGTATTTT.

CDR3 nucleotide sequence: TGTGCCAGCAGCTTCGTGGCGCAAGAGACCCAGTACTTC. Residues: CASSFVAQETQYF. The chain combines TRBV5-4 with TRBJ2-5; D uncertain. Germline V gene lookup returns CDR1 SGHNT and CDR2 YYREEE (reference sequence). The V and J ends lost 2 bases and 2 bases respectively, with 7 bases between them. CDR3 length equals 13 residues.

The chain recombines TRBV5-4 with TRBJ2-5; TRBD2 matches 11 bases. J was trimmed by 1 base and V by 1 base; bases with no gene match: 0. The CDR3 contains 15 residues. The germline CDR1 and CDR2 sequences are SGHNT and YYREEE (reference sequence). This CDR3 reads CASSLTSGSQETQYF. The CDR3 coding sequence is TGTGCCAGCAGCTTGACTAGCGGGAGCCAAGAGACCCAGTACTTC.

This clone was detected only once. The V and J genes are TRBV14 and TRBJ1-2, with no clear D. CDR1 SGHDN and CDR2 FVKESK come from the germline V gene. This CDR3 comprises 14 residues. V lost 1 base and J lost 3, with 9 bases in between. CDR3 sequence: CASSQGSGYYGYTF. The CDR3 nucleotides read TGTGCCAGCAGCCAAGGATCCGGGTACTATGGCTACACCTTC.

The chain couples TRBV7-2 to TRBJ1-2, with TRBD1 as a possible D gene (5 bases). CDR3 size: 16 residues. The germline V and J ends were trimmed by 1 base and 4 bases, with 16 bases remaining between them. Germline V lookup: CDR1 SGHTA, CDR2 FQGNSA. The CDR3 protein is CASSLDGWTTIYGYTF. The DNA of the CDR3 is TGTGCCAGCAGCTTAGATGGTTGGACAACGATCTATGGCTACACCTTC.

This chain links TRBV5-1 with TRBJ2-1; D is unresolved. The CDR3 contains 15 residues. V was pared by 0 bases and J by 3 bases, with 10 bases between. Looked up from germline, CDR1 is SGHRS and CDR2 is YFSETQ. The CDR3 bases are TGCGCCAGCAGCTTGGTAGGTGACGGCTACAATGAGCAGTTCTTC. Translation: CASSLVGDGYNEQFF.

The chain carries TRBV4-2 and TRBJ1-3; D is unresolved. V was clipped by 4 bases and J by 4 bases, with 17 bases between them. Germline CDR1 and CDR2: LGHNA and YNFKEQ. The CDR3 sequence is 16 residues long. The CDR3 bases are TGTGCCAGCAGCCCCGAGTTGGGAGGGCCGGGAAACACCATATATTTT. Translating it yields CASSPELGGPGNTIYF.

This chain connects TRBV14 to TRBJ2-1, with D uncertain. This CDR3 has 12 residues. CDR1 SGHDN and CDR2 FVKESK come from the germline V gene. Trimming stripped 0 bases from V and 9 bases from J, with 6 bases between. The CDR3 loop is CASSQDWGEQFF. The CDR3 DNA follows: TGTGCCAGCAGCCAAGACTGGGGTGAGCAGTTCTTC.

A few counts support this clone. The chain employs TRBV6-6 and TRBJ2-1; TRBD1 matches at 12 bases. The germline CDR1 and CDR2 sequences are MNHNY and SVGAGI (reference sequence). Trimming cost V 10 bases and J 1 base; bases outside gene matches: 5. This CDR3 has 15 amino acids. CDR3 nucleotide sequence: TGTGCCACCGGGACAGGGGGCCGTTCCTACAATGAGCAGTTCTTC. Translation gives CATGTGGRSYNEQFF.

The CDR3 spells CATTPRVSSYEQYF. In DNA, the CDR3 is TGTGCCACCACCCCCCGGGTTTCGTCCTACGAGCAGTACTTC. The chain is built from TRBV19 and TRBJ2-7; no clear D gene. The V gene lost 10 bases and the J gene lost 1 base, with 17 bases spanning the gap. Germline V gene sequence: CDR1 LNHDA, CDR2 SQIVND (reference sequence). This CDR3 has 14 residues.

This rearrangement joins TRBV9 to TRBJ2-7; no clear D gene. From germline, CDR1 is SGDLS and CDR2 YYNGEE. Trimming removed 3 bases at V and 1 base at J, with 11 bases between. The CDR3 contains 14 residues. As DNA, the CDR3 is TGTGCCAGCAGCGAAGCAGGTGAATCCTACGAGCAGTACTTC. Translating gives CASSEAGESYEQYF.

J is TRBJ1-5 and V is TRBV6-5; 7 bases agree with TRBD1. The CDR3 has 14 amino acids. From germline, CDR1 is MNHEY and CDR2 SVGAGI. The V gene end was trimmed by 5 bases and the J gene end by 3 bases; junction bases not matched to a gene: 4. This chain's CDR3 is CASSADRVNQPQHF. DNA of the CDR3: TGTGCCAGCAGTGCAGACAGGGTCAATCAGCCCCAGCATTTT.